This TCR beta chain was observed in a study of post-analysis software for immune sequencing data. Overall study results and limits: Five TRBV segments, including TRBV5-6, TRBV5-1 and TRBV20-1, were more frequent in patients than controls.

This CDR3 is 15 amino acids long. CDR1 and CDR2 (germline): SGHKS, YYEKEE (reference sequence). Deletions cut 5 bases from V and 0 bases from J, with 12 bases between. With respect to this clonotype: Its antigen remains unknown.

Unique molecular identifiers had been added to the TCR beta cDNA libraries. Starting from about 0.98 to 11 million T cells, the study yielded a few hundred thousand cDNA molecules. One entry per CDR3 protein, called by TCRdb with MiXCR from the PCR reads. Of roughly 700,000 distinct CDR3 sequences detected, 30% appear once; the ten largest clones hold 0.55% to 0.65%. The TCR originated in a girl between 5 and 17 years old with multiple sclerosis. J is TRBJ1-3 and V is TRBV5-5; D call uncertain. Sequenced: blood. The CDR3 spells CASSSAGYSGNTIYF. In nucleotides, the CDR3 is TGTGCCAGCAGTTCGGCCGGCTACTCTGGAAACACCATATATTTT.